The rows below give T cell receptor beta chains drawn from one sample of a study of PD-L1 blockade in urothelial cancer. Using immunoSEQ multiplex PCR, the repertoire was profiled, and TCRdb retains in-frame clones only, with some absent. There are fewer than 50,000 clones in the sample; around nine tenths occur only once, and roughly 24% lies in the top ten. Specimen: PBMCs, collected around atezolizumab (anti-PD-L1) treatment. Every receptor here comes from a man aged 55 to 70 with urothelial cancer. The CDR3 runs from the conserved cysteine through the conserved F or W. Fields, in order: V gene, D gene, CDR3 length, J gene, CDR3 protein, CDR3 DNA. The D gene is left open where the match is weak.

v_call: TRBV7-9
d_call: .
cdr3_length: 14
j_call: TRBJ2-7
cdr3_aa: CASGQPISVGGQYF
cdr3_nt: TGTGCCAGCGGACAACCCATTTCGGTGGGAGGTCAGTACTTC

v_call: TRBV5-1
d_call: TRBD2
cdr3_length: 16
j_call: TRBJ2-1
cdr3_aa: CASSLELASKYNEQFF
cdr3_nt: TGCGCCAGCAGCTTGGAACTAGCGAGCAAATACAATGAGCAGTTCTTC

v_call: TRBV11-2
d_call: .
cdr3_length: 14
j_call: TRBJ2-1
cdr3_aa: CASSLGGTWNEQFF
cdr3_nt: TGTGCCAGCAGCTTAGGCGGAACGTGGAATGAGCAGTTCTTC

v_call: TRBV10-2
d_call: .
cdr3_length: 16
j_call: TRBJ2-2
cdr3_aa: CASSERLGRDTGELFF
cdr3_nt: TGCGCCAGCAGTGAGAGACTAGGACGGGACACCGGGGAGCTGTTTTTT

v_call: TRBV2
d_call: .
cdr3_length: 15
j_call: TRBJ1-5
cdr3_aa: CASSYRLGSNQPQHF
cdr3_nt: TGTGCCAGCAGTTACAGGCTCGGGAGCAATCAGCCCCAGCATTTT

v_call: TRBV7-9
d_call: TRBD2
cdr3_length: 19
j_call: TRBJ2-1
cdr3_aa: CASSLVKRGAGIAYNEQFF
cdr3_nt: TGTGCCAGCAGCTTAGTAAAGCGGGGGGCAGGTATAGCCTACAATGAGCAGTTCTTC

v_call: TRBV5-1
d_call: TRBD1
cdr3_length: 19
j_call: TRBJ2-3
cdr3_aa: CASSLETGQGNLGADTQYF
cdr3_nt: TGCGCCAGCAGCTTGGAGACGGGACAGGGAAACCTAGGGGCAGATACGCAGTATTTT

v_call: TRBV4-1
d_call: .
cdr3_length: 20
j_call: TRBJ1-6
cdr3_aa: CASSQGGTGLDNRGNSPLHF
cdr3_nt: TGCGCCAGCAGCCAAGGAGGTACGGGACTCGATAATCGTGGTAATTCACCCCTCCACTTT

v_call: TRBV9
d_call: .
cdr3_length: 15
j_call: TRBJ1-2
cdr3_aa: CASSVGGQGRNGYTF
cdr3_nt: TGTGCCAGCAGCGTAGGAGGTCAGGGGAGAAATGGCTACACCTTC

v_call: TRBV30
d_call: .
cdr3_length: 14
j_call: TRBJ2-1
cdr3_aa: CAWSGIGHNNEQFF
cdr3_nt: TGTGCCTGGAGTGGCATAGGACACAACAATGAGCAGTTCTTC

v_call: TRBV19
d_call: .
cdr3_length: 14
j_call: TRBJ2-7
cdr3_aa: CASSPGTPSYEQYF
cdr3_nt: TGTGCCAGTAGTCCGGGGACACCTTCCTACGAGCAGTACTTC

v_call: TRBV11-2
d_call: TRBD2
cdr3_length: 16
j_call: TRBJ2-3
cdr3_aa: CASSPILSGRADTQYF
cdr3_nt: TGTGCCAGCAGCCCAATCCTTAGCGGGAGAGCAGATACGCAGTATTTT

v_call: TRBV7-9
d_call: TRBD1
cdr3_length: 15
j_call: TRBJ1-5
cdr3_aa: CASSSGQGYNQPQHF
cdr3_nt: TGTGCCAGCAGTTCGGGACAGGGGTACAATCAGCCCCAGCATTTT

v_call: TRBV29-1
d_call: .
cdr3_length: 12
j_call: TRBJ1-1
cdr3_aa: CSGYGVNTEAFF
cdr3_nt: TGCAGCGGTTACGGGGTAAACACTGAAGCTTTCTTT